This T cell receptor (beta chain) was recorded in a study of beta chain features in type 1 diabetes. The authors reverse transcribed all of the isolated RNA, so sequencing captured expressed TCRB transcripts. Method: immunoSEQ multiplex PCR; TCRdb's copy keeps in-frame clones and lacks some. Of hundreds of thousands of clones in the sample, over 11% are singletons; the top ten hold roughly 0.04%. Notes on this clone: Its antigen remains unidentified.

General observations from the study: Shorter templates might be favored by PCR, and equally so in patients and in controls. The study found moderately but significantly shorter TCRB CDR3s in all four CD4+ subsets of Type 1 diabetes patients.

By way of CD45RO/CCR7/CD25/CD127/CD95/CD27, the CD4+ regulatory, stem cell-like memory, central memory and naive cells were sorted. Germline values: CDR1 SGHDT, CDR2 YYEEEE. The ends were cut back, 4 bases at V and 0 bases at J, with 11 bases in the middle. This CDR3 has 14 amino acids. The J gene is TRBJ2-7, the V gene TRBV5-6; the D gene is possibly TRBD1 (5 bases). The TCR comes from a man between 18 and 29 years old with type 1 diabetes. Sequenced sample: naive CD4+ T cells from blood. The CDR3 DNA follows: TGTGCCAGCAGCCCCCAGGGTTTCTCCTACGAGCAGTACTTC. It encodes CASSPQGFSYEQYF.